The next 20 T cell receptor beta chains were all read from a single sample in a study of T cells in Graves' hyperthyroidism and ophthalmopathy. Amplification targeted TCR beta CDR3 regions from RNA transcripts. An initial round of RT-PCR targeting the TCR CDR3 relied on the HTBI primer set. TCRdb processed the multiplex PCR reads anew with MiXCR; each CDR3 protein has one entry. The sample contains approximately 610,000 distinct CDR3 sequences, about 15% of which appear only once. Material: blood. The receptor set was obtained from a woman in her 40s with Graves' ophthalmopathy.

In regard to this clonotype: The CDR3 end shows no conserved phenylalanine or tryptophan, and so a read error is likely. The V gene is TRBV6-2 or TRBV6-3, the J gene TRBJ2-3; 11 bases map to TRBD1. After removal of 2 bases from V and 4 bases from J, the junction contained 5 bases not matched to a gene. Per the germline V gene, CDR1 is MNHEY and CDR2 is SVGEGT. There are 16 residues in the CDR3. In DNA, the CDR3 is TGTGCCAGCAGTTACCGAGGGACAGGGGGTTCAGATACGCAGTATCTT. Translating gives CASSYRGTGGSDTQYL.

In this sample, this clonotype turned up many times. The chain is built from TRBV28 and TRBJ1-5; D unclear. The CDR3 loop spans 14 amino acids. The germline CDR1 and CDR2 sequences are MDHEN and SYDVKM. V shed 5 bases and J shed 0 bases, with 8 bases lying between them. CDR3: CASSPTDSNQPQHF. The CDR3 bases are TGTGCCAGCAGTCCGACGGATAGCAATCAGCCCCAGCATTTT.

J is TRBJ2-5 and V is TRBV6-2 or TRBV6-3; D is uncertain. Trimming removed 2 bases at V and 3 bases at J, with 19 bases between. The CDR3 has 17 residues. Germline CDR1 reads MNHEY; CDR2 reads SVGEGT. This CDR3 reads CASSYMRSATREETQYF. The CDR3 coding sequence is TGTGCCAGCAGTTACATGCGGTCAGCAACACGTGAAGAGACCCAGTACTTC.

In its sample, this clonotype was seen many times. The chain's CDR3 is CASSPRWGLDAYEQYF. The CDR3 region has the DNA TGTGCCAGCAGTCCCCGTTGGGGACTGGATGCCTACGAGCAGTACTTC. V is TRBV28 and J is TRBJ2-7, with D possibly TRBD2 on 6 matching bases. CDR1 is MDHEN and CDR2 is SYDVKM in the germline V gene. The CDR3 covers 16 residues. With 5 bases removed from V and 2 bases from J, the gap between germline ends came to 19 bases.

This clonotype was picked up many times. The chain employs TRBV12-3 or TRBV12-4 and TRBJ2-5, with 8 bases identical to TRBD1. This CDR3 is 15 amino acids long. Losses at the gene ends were 8 bases for V and 5 bases for J; bases not matched to a gene: 13. DNA of the CDR3: TGTGCCAGCGGTTCTTCCGGGACAGGAACGGAGACCCAGTACTTC. It encodes CASGSSGTGTETQYF.

The chain is built from TRBV11-3 and TRBJ2-2; no clear D gene. Germline CDR1 is SGHNT and CDR2 is YENEEA. The CDR3 contains 15 residues. The V end lost 1 base, the J end lost 4 bases, and 10 bases lay between the germline ends. The CDR3 protein is CASSLVLVPTGELFF. Here the CDR3 DNA reads TGTGCCAGCAGCTTAGTTCTAGTTCCCACCGGGGAGCTGTTTTTT.

This clonotype showed up many times. The V call is TRBV6-1, the J call TRBJ2-2, with 7 bases fitting TRBD2. Germline assignment: CDR1 MNHNS and CDR2 SASEGT. Unmatched junction bases numbered 6, after V lost 6 bases and J lost 2 bases. The CDR3 covers 15 residues. The CDR3 loop reads CASRPGLLNTGELFF. The CDR3 DNA reads as TGTGCCAGCAGACCGGGACTACTTAACACCGGGGAGCTGTTTTTT.

A few counts support this clonotype. The rearrangement uses TRBV6-1 and TRBJ2-4; 10 nucleotides agree with TRBD1. Per the germline V gene, CDR1 is MNHNS and CDR2 is SASEGT. After removal of 2 bases from V and 15 bases from J, the junction contained 13 bases not matched to a gene. The CDR3 runs to 15 residues. CDR3 residues: CASSEPAGGQGGGYF. For the CDR3, the DNA is TGTGCCAGCAGTGAACCCGCTGGAGGACAGGGGGGGGGGTACTTC.

This clonotype was recorded many times. This chain links TRBV12-3 or TRBV12-4 with TRBJ2-2, with no clear D. Trimming removed 11 bases from V and 3 bases from J, with 16 bases in between. The CDR3 is 14 amino acids. CDR3: CAGGLVGDTGELFF. CDR3 bases: TGTGCCGGTGGCCTAGTCGGTGACACCGGGGAGCTGTTTTTT.

This clonotype has a handful of counts. This rearrangement joins TRBV6-2 or TRBV6-3 to TRBJ1-1; TRBD1 might be the D (5 bases). The CDR3 covers 15 residues. Per germline, CDR1 MNHEY and CDR2 SVGEGT. V lost 2 bases to trimming and J lost 1 base, with 11 bases between them. As DNA, the CDR3 is TGTGCCAGCAGTTACGGGGACCAGACGAACACTGAAGCTTTCTTT. The encoded protein is CASSYGDQTNTEAFF.

This clonotype was observed a handful of times. The V call is TRBV12-3 or TRBV12-4, the J call TRBJ1-5; D remains unclear. CDR3 length equals 14 residues. Trimming took 5 bases from V and 6 from J, leaving 14 bases between them. For the CDR3, the DNA is TGTGCCAGCAGTCCCGCCGGGCTGGTTCAGCCCCAGCATTTT. Translated, it gives CASSPAGLVQPQHF.

This clonotype turned up a few times. The gene calls are TRBV28 and TRBJ2-1, with 11 bases matching TRBD2. CDR3 length equals 14 residues. In germline, CDR1 is MDHEN, CDR2 SYDVKM. V shed 6 bases, J shed 4 bases, and the junction held 2 bases outside the gene matches. The CDR3 coding sequence is TGTGCCAGCAGGGGACTAGCGGAATACAATGAGCAGTTCTTC. It is translated as CASRGLAEYNEQFF. Together with reference TRBV28 and TRBJ2-1, the CDR3 gives the full variable domain: DVKVTQSSRYLVKRTGEKVFLECVQDMDHENMFWYRQDPGLGLRLIYFSYDVKMKEKGDIPEGYSVSREKKERFSLILESASTNQTSMYLCASRGLAEYNEQFFGPGTRLTVL.

As for this clonotype: Germline is not matched at one junction end, which may reflect a read error. This chain's CDR3 is CASREGFRRGRVRGEAFF. DNA of the CDR3: TGTGCCAGCAGAGAAGGTTTTAGGAGGGGGCGAGTACGAGGTGAAGCTTTCTTT. The chain combines TRBV6-1 with TRBJ1-1; 7 nucleotides line up with TRBD1. CDR1 MNHNS and CDR2 SASEGT come from the germline V gene. The CDR3 is 18 residues long.

This clonotype was seen more than once but under ten times. The rearrangement joins TRBV6-2 or TRBV6-3 to TRBJ2-7; D is ambiguous. V was shortened by 5 bases and J by 7 bases, with 9 bases between the two germline ends. CDR1 and CDR2 from the germline V gene are MNHEY and SVGEGT. The CDR3 length is 11 residues. The CDR3 sequence: CASSTVSEQYF. The DNA for the CDR3 is TGTGCCAGCAGTACGGTGTCGGAGCAGTACTTC.

This clonotype has at least ten counts. The rearrangement links TRBV6-5 to TRBJ2-5; 10 bases fit TRBD1. CDR1 and CDR2 (germline): MNHEY, SVGAGI. The CDR3 extends over 15 amino acids. Unmatched junction bases numbered 10, after V lost 8 bases and J lost 4 bases. The CDR3 reads CASVKDRGRRETQYF. CDR3 DNA sequence: TGTGCCAGCGTTAAGGACAGGGGGAGGAGAGAGACCCAGTACTTC.

This clonotype has at least ten counts. This chain connects TRBV6-5 to TRBJ2-5; D is undetermined. V was pared by 2 bases and J by 5 bases, with 21 bases between. The CDR3 length is 17 residues. The germline V gene encodes CDR1 MNHEY and CDR2 SVGAGI. The CDR3 here is CASSYRLGGSRSETQYF. CDR3 coding DNA: TGTGCCAGCAGTTACCGCTTAGGCGGTTCCAGGTCCGAGACCCAGTACTTC.

This clonotype appeared many times. CDR3 sequence: CASNLLGNRAGDYGYTF. DNA for the CDR3: TGTGCCAGCAACCTTTTGGGGAACAGGGCCGGCGACTATGGCTACACCTTC. The rearrangement joins TRBV12-3 or TRBV12-4 to TRBJ1-2; perhaps TRBD1 as D (6 bases). V was cut by 7 bases and J by 3 bases, with 24 bases left in between. The CDR3 covers 17 residues.

This clonotype was recorded many times. The chain links TRBV12-5 to TRBJ2-7; 11 bases are a match to TRBD2. There are 17 residues in the CDR3. The trim removed 6 bases at V and 0 bases at J, leaving 10 bases unmatched. Germline-derived CDR1 and CDR2 are LGHNT and FRNRAP. CDR3 region: CASGRTGTSGSSYEQYF. DNA of the CDR3: TGTGCTAGTGGGAGGACGGGTACTAGCGGGAGCTCCTACGAGCAGTACTTC.

Ten or more counts support this clonotype. V gene TRBV12-3 or TRBV12-4 combines with J gene TRBJ1-3; maybe TRBD1 (5 bases). Trimming pared 4 bases from V and 1 base from J, leaving 11 bases between. CDR3 length: 15 amino acids. The CDR3 DNA follows: TGTGCCAGCAGTTCCGGGGCCTCTTCTGGAAACACCATATATTTT. Its protein product is CASSSGASSGNTIYF.

The chain uses TRBV2 and TRBJ2-5; tentative D call: TRBD1 (5 bases). Trimming took 4 bases from V and 2 from J, leaving 14 bases between them. CDR3 length equals 15 residues. The germline gives CDR1 SNHLY, CDR2 FYNNEI. The CDR3 sequence is CASSGRQLVQETQYF. The CDR3 DNA is TGTGCCAGCAGTGGACGACAGTTGGTTCAAGAGACCCAGTACTTC.